This T cell receptor (beta chain) was profiled in a study of T-cell memory formation after mild COVID-19 (dated by TCRdb to the early 2020s). About the investigation overall: TCR sequence clusters from the two donors were largely donor specific. The cohort was made up of two young adult volunteers, one female and one male, who were previously healthy. T-cell clones expanding and contracting after mild COVID-19 in a couple of donors were tracked by longitudinal TCRalpha and TCRbeta repertoire sequencing. The investigation overall reported the following: Clones contracting from day 15 to 85 had balanced CD4/CD8 phenotypes, while a second wave expanding from day 15 to 37 was biased towards CD4+. The study included only a couple of mild cases, and larger cohorts that include severe cases with pre-infection samples were judged to be necessary. The second-wave clones that peaked on day 37 were not confirmed to be SARS-CoV-2 specific. Contracting CD4+ clones were found mainly in CM and EM memory subsets, while CD8+ clones were enriched in EMRA. Some responding clones were found in pre-infection memory, which suggests that pre-existing cross-reactive memory T cells took part in the SARS-CoV-2 response.

This clonotype was observed a handful of times. No antigen is known for it. Nothing much larger sits one base from this clone, and base qualities are not available. Ficoll-Paque density gradient centrifugation was the method used to isolate PBMCs. These reads were obtained on an Illumina NovaSeq 6000. Using 5'RACE with constant-segment primers, TCRalpha and TCRbeta cDNA libraries were constructed, with sample barcodes and unique molecular identifiers added in the process. RNA was extracted from every sample with Trizol reagent. The libraries were amplified in two PCR steps, and the second step added a second sample barcode and Illumina TruSeq adapters. Sequencing of the libraries was done on an Illumina NovaSeq, producing 2 x 150 bp paired-end reads. The original pipeline was this. Demultiplexing of reads and collapsing into UMI-guided consensus sequences were performed with migec v1.2.7. With mixcr v2.1.11, UMI consensuses were aligned to TRA and TRB V and J templates and assembled into clonotypes. A clonotype was counted as expanded or contracted only if both edgeR and NoisET called the change significant, with noise models trained on biological replicates. For edgeR calls, the cutoffs were a false discovery rate-adjusted p below 0.01 and a log2 fold-change threshold of 1. PCA with hierarchical clustering of max-normalized trajectories of the 1000 most abundant clonotypes was used as exploratory dynamics analysis. Each responding clone was given a CD4 or CD8 phenotype based on the CD4+ and CD8+ repertoires, which had been sequenced separately. The public sequencing data were trimmed at Q25 with fastp and processed into clonotypes with MiXCR by TCRdb, which kept only in-frame beta chains. Records with the same CDR3 protein are collapsed into one entry carrying the most frequent genes and DNA. The V and J calls and clone size come from TCRdb's table, not from the authors' own analysis. This sample comprises approximately 150,000 distinct CDR3 sequences, about 14% of them detected only once. The leading ten clones occupy around an eighth of the sample.

Including the terminal cysteine and phenylalanine, the CDR3 comprises 14 residues. The read is trimmed to its CDR3 DNA, 42 bases read in frame from base 1. At the junction V is shortened by 0 bases and J by 7 bases; bases outside the gene matches: 3. Looking up the germline V gene (reference sequence) yields CDR1 MNHNY and CDR2 SVGAGI. Sequences were obtained from PBMCs or a T cell subset sorted from them (not recorded which). The receptor's source is an adult woman who had mild COVID-19 (a few samples of this study predate the infection). The sample titles of this study are shuffled in the database, so cell type and time point are left out; the donor was told from shared clones. The chain is encoded by TRBV6-6 joined to TRBJ2-7; the central 10 bases match TRBD1. In nucleotides, the sequence is TGTGCCAGCAGTTACTCGGTGGACAGGGGGGAGCAGTACTTC. Translated, this gives CASSYSVDRGEQYF.